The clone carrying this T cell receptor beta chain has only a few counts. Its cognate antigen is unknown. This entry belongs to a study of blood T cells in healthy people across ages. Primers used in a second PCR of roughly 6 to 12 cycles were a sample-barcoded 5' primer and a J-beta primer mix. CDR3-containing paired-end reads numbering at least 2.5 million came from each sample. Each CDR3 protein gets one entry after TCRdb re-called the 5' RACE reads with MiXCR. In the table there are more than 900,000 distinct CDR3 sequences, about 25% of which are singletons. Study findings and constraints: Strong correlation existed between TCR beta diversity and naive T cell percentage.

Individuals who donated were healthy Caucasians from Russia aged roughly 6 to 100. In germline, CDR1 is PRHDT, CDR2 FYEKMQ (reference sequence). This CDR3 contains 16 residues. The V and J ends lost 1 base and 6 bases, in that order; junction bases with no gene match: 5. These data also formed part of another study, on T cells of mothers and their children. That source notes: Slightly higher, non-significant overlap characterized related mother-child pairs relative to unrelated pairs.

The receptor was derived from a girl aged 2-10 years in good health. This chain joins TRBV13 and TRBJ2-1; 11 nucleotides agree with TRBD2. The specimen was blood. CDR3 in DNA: TGTGCCAGCAGCTTAGTTCGGCTAGCGGGGGGCAATGAGCAGTTCTTC. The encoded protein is CASSLVRLAGGNEQFF. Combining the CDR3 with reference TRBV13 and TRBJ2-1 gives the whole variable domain AAGVIQSPRHLIKEKRETATLKCYPIPRHDTVYWYQQGPGQDPQFLISFYEKMQSDKGSIPDRFSAQQFSDYHSELNMSSLELGDSALYFCASSLVRLAGGNEQFFGPGTRLTVL.